This paragraph covers one TCR beta chain sequence. Ophthalmopathy in the patients scored at least 3 on Clinical Activity Score and at least 4 on NOSPECS grade, lasting under 3 months. It was RNA transcripts that yielded the amplified TCR beta CDR3 regions. The study used the HTBI primer set for a first-round RT-PCR of the TCR CDR3. From the multiplex PCR reads, TCRdb called clonotypes with MiXCR, one entry per CDR3 protein. The sample has approximately 620,000 distinct CDR3 sequences; 16% are singletons. The ends were cut back, 3 bases at V and 0 bases at J, with 15 bases in the middle. The germline V gene encodes CDR1 SGHNT and CDR2 YYREEE (reference sequence). This CDR3 spans 16 amino acids. The entry originates in a study of T cells in Graves' hyperthyroidism and ophthalmopathy.

The specimen was blood. The receptor was derived from a woman aged 40 to 50 with Graves' ophthalmopathy. This chain links TRBV5-4 with TRBJ1-1; tentatively, D is TRBD1 (5 bases). CDR3 coding DNA: TGTGCCAGCAGCTCGGGCGACAGACTAATGAACACTGAAGCTTTCTTT. It is translated as CASSSGDRLMNTEAFF.